A selection of T cell receptor beta chains follows, all from one sample in a study of blood T cells in healthy people across ages. Using its own MiXCR run on the 5' RACE reads, TCRdb lists one record per CDR3 protein. The repertoire has about 1,500,000 distinct CDR3 sequences, 40% to 50% of them found once; the top ten carry 7.9%. Material: blood. All receptors derive from a woman between 18 and 29 years old in good health. The CDR3 runs from the conserved cysteine through the conserved F or W.

TRBV6-2/TRBV6-3 | CASSSGGSSNNEQFF
TRBV27 | CASSSYRGTGLEQYF
TRBV10-3 | CATVQGRNYGYTF
TRBV9 | CASSPSGGSAYEQYF
TRBV7-9 | CASSLEASSTDTQYF
TRBV7-9 | CASSLDPRRRHF
TRBV6-2/TRBV6-3 | CASNGQGVSPLHF
TRBV6-1 | CASGLAGAATYEQYF
TRBV5-1 | CASRAGTSGNEQFF
TRBV28 | CASSSITGFPNTEAFF
TRBV6-5 | CASSYSRQGARYGYTF
TRBV6-6 | CASRIQAEAFF
TRBV5-1 | CASSPTSGNYGYTF
TRBV7-9 | CASSLLAGNFDEQYF
TRBV20-1 | CSARTPGTNTEAFF
TRBV19 | CASRPGTGSSGANVLTF
TRBV11-2 | CASSSIIGRSYEQYF
TRBV6-1 | CASSEERTGRQPQHF
TRBV20-1 | CSAREPGGAYEQYF
TRBV24-1 | CATSETGSYNEQFF
TRBV5-1 | CASSFVAGAYNEQFF
TRBV6-5 | CASSTSGRGEQYF
TRBV12-3/TRBV12-4 | CASKRGRGMNTEAFF
TRBV6-5 | CASSYAGGPDTQYF
TRBV20-1 | CSAPRPGGTGDQPQHF
TRBV20-1 | CSAKTLAGVNYNEQFF
TRBV9 | CASSAYSGSYTF
TRBV4-1 | CASSQGMSDSRTEAFF
TRBV20-1 | CSANPPTGGSSYNSPLHF
TRBV6-5 | CASRLAANYGYTF
TRBV4-1 | CASSQEPGGIYEQYF
TRBV28 | CASTKGLAGTDTQYF
TRBV27 | CASSSSSGSTYEQYF
TRBV6-5 | CASSYTWGSNQPQHF
TRBV7-2 | CASSFMAGGLEQFF
TRBV6-6 | CASSYGQQQPQHF
TRBV6-2/TRBV6-3 | CASSHARQGQGFRTDTQYF
TRBV2 | CASIQTGSLVTEAFF
TRBV24-1 | CATSDPTDTNGYTF
TRBV5-1 | CASSLGQGNSGNTIYF
TRBV21-1 | CASSLARFSHF
TRBV12-3/TRBV12-4 | CASRVIWGSTGNTIYF
TRBV29-1 | CSVEVWVRRGATYEQYF
TRBV4-1 | CASSQADGRSGYTF
TRBV20-1 | CSAVPGQGYGYTF
TRBV9 | CANSVGVSGTKHNEQFF
TRBV6-5 | CASSYGSPETQYF
TRBV5-1 | CASSLPGTGRDTQYF
TRBV7-2 | CASSALRSTIYF